A selection of T cell receptor beta chains follows, all from one sample in a study of blood T cell repertoires in COVID-19. Here immunoSEQ multiplex PCR was the method, and the copy in TCRdb shows in-frame clones only, minus some. Of 250,000 or so clones detected, around 90% appear once; the ten largest clones hold over 3.5%. The sample consisted of PBMCs or T cells enriched from blood (not recorded which). The origin of the receptors is a woman aged 30 to 39 with acute COVID-19. CDR3s include the opening cysteine and the closing phenylalanine or tryptophan. D genes are given only for firm matches. Some rows have no size entry. The others give once, few or many, or a class for an expanded clone.

-,TRBD2,TRBJ2-7,TRBV27,CASRRAGVPYEQYF,TGTGCCAGCAGAAGAGCGGGAGTACCCTACGAGCAGTACTTC
-,TRBD2,TRBJ2-7,TRBV6-5,CASSYRSSGSYEQYF,TGTGCCAGCAGTTATAGGTCTAGCGGATCCTACGAGCAGTACTTC
-,-,TRBJ1-5,TRBV27,CASSLDGGASNQPQHF,TGTGCCAGCAGTTTAGACGGGGGGGCGAGCAATCAGCCCCAGCATTTT
-,TRBD1,TRBJ1-1,TRBV4-1,CASSQDWTGRYLYTEAFF,TGCGCCAGCAGCCAAGACTGGACAGGGAGGTACTTATACACTGAAGCTTTCTTT
-,-,TRBJ2-1,TRBV5-1,CASSPDGSEQFF,TGCGCCAGCAGCCCGGACGGGAGTGAGCAGTTCTTC
-,-,TRBJ1-3,TRBV7-9,CASSGPANTIYF,TGTGCCAGCAGCGGGCCGGCAAACACCATATATTTT
-,TRBD1,TRBJ2-4,TRBV10-1,CASSEGTGVITAKNIQYF,TGCGCCAGCAGTGAAGGGACAGGGGTTATAACAGCCAAAAACATTCAGTACTTC
-,TRBD2,TRBJ2-7,TRBV11-2,CASSDTSGRPYEQYF,TGTGCCAGCAGCGACACTAGCGGGAGACCATACGAGCAGTACTTC
-,TRBD2,TRBJ2-1,TRBV6-5,CAIQAGGPGDEQFF,TGTGCCATCCAAGCGGGAGGGCCGGGCGATGAGCAGTTCTTC
-,-,TRBJ2-5,TRBV6-5,CASSYSPRAKQETQYF,TGTGCCAGCAGTTACTCTCCCAGGGCAAAACAAGAGACCCAGTACTTC
few,TRBD2,TRBJ2-7,TRBV2,CASSGEREGEQYF,TGTGCCAGCAGTGGTGAGCGGGAGGGCGAGCAGTACTTC
-,TRBD1,TRBJ2-7,TRBV28,CASSLGTGGRSSYEQYF,TGTGCCAGCAGTTTGGGAACAGGGGGCCGAAGCTCCTACGAGCAGTACTTC
-,-,TRBJ2-6,TRBV28,CASSLYRAGANVLTF,TGTGCCAGCAGTTTATACAGGGCTGGGGCCAACGTCCTGACTTTC
-,-,TRBJ1-2,TRBV29-1,CSVEIVSTYGYTF,TGCAGCGTTGAAATAGTTAGCACCTATGGCTACACCTTC
-,-,TRBJ2-7,TRBV4-1,CASRDFDGSSYEQYF,TGCGCCAGCAGAGATTTCGACGGGTCCTCCTACGAGCAGTACTTC
-,-,TRBJ1-1,TRBV5-1,CASSLVPTGEAFF,TGCGCCAGCAGCTTGGTCCCCACGGGTGAAGCTTTCTTT
-,TRBD1,TRBJ1-2,TRBV28,CASSSAGTGPGGYTF,TGTGCCAGCAGTTCCGCCGGGACAGGGCCGGGTGGCTACACCTTC
-,-,TRBJ1-2,TRBV13,CASSPHGSFQGYTF,TGTGCCAGCAGCCCCCACGGGTCCTTCCAAGGCTACACCTTC
few,TRBD1,TRBJ2-7,TRBV9,CASSVGGDRGYEQYF,TGTGCCAGCAGCGTAGGCGGGGACAGGGGCTACGAGCAGTACTTC
-,TRBD2,TRBJ2-1,TRBV27,CASSLDYGTSEFF,TGTGCCAGCAGTTTAGATTATGGGACTAGCGAATTCTTC
few,TRBD2,TRBJ2-7,TRBV28,CASSQGTTYSYEQYF,TGTGCCAGCAGCCAAGGGACTACATACTCCTACGAGCAGTACTTC
-,-,TRBJ2-1,TRBV7-2,CASSLVGDWSTAQFF,TGTGCCAGCAGCTTAGTTGGCGACTGGAGCACGGCGCAGTTCTTC
-,-,TRBJ2-5,TRBV30,CAWLNRGGETQYF,TGTGCCTGGCTTAACAGGGGAGGAGAGACCCAGTACTTC
-,TRBD2,TRBJ2-7,TRBV7-8,CASSLVSGLAGGYEQYF,TGTGCCAGCAGCTTAGTGTCTGGACTAGCGGGAGGGTACGAGCAGTACTTC